This TCR beta chain originates from a study of T cell responses to AZD1222 COVID-19 vaccine. Germline V gene sequence: CDR1 SGDLS, CDR2 YYNGEE. There are 15 residues in the CDR3. V dropped 0 bases and J dropped 4; count of bases not matched to a gene: 4. The data were produced by immunoSEQ multiplex PCR, yet TCRdb's version contains in-frame clones alone and is incomplete. The table shows around 94,000 clones, with around nine tenths occurring only once. As for this clone: Its antigen is undetermined.

Study outcomes and limitations: Following two doses of AZD1222, Spike-specific TCR breadth and depth rose. The study identified only six AZD1222 recipients as seropositive at baseline.

The TCR comes from an adult in good health. This chain uses TRBV9 with TRBJ2-3; TRBD2 agrees at 8 bases. Specimen: peripheral blood, collected on day 0 of AZD1222 vaccination. The CDR3 region is CASSVGFGGADTQYF. The CDR3 nucleotides read TGTGCCAGCAGCGTAGGTTTCGGGGGGGCAGATACGCAGTATTTT. Combining the CDR3 with reference TRBV9 and TRBJ2-3 gives the whole variable domain DSGVTQTPKHLITATGQRVTLRCSPRSGDLSVYWYQQSLDQGLQFLIQYYNGEERAKGNILERFSAQQFPDLHSELNLSSLELGDSALYFCASSVGFGGADTQYFGPGTRLTVL.